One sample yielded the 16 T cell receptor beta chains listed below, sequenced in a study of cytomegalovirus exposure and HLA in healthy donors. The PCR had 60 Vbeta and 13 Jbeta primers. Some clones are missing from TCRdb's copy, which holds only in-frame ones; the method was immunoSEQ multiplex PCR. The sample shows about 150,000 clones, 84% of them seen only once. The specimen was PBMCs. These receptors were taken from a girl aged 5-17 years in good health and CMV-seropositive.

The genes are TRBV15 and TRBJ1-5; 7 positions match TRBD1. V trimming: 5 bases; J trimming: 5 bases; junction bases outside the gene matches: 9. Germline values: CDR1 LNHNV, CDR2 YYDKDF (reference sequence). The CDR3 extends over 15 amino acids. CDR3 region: CATSGRSTGYQPQHF. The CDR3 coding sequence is TGTGCCACCAGCGGCCGGTCGACAGGGTATCAGCCCCAGCATTTT.

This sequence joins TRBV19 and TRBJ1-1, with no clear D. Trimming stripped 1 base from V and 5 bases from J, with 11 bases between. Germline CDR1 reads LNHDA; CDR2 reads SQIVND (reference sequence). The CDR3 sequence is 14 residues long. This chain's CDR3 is CASSIGSGETEAFF. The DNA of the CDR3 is TGTGCCAGTAGTATAGGGTCGGGTGAGACTGAAGCTTTCTTT.

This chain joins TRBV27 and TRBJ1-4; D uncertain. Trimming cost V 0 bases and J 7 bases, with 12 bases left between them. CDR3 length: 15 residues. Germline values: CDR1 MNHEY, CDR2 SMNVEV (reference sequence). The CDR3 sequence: CASSLSGIPGEKLFF. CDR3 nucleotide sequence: TGTGCCAGCAGTTTATCTGGCATTCCGGGTGAAAAACTGTTTTTT. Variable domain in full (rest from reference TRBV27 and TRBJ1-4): EAQVTQNPRYLITVTGKKLTVTCSQNMNHEYMSWYRQDPGLGLRQIYYSMNVEVTDKGDVPEGYKVSRKEKRNFPLILESPSPNQTSLYFCASSLSGIPGEKLFFGSGTQLSVL.

The CDR3 sequence: CAISASGVGTEAFF. As DNA, the CDR3 is TGTGCCATCAGTGCATCAGGGGTCGGGACTGAAGCTTTCTTT. The chain recombines TRBV10-3 with TRBJ1-1, with D tentatively TRBD1 (6 bases). The ends were cut back, 4 bases at V and 5 bases at J, with 14 bases in the middle. CDR3 length: 14 amino acids. Germline CDR1 reads ENHRY; CDR2 reads SYGVKD.

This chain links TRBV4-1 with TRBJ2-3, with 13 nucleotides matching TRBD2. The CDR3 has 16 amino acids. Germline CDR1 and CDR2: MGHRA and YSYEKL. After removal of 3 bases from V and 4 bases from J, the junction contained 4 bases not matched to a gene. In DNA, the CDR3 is TGCGCCAGCAGCCATCGGACTAGCGGGGGCGCAGATACGCAGTATTTT. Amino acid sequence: CASSHRTSGGADTQYF.

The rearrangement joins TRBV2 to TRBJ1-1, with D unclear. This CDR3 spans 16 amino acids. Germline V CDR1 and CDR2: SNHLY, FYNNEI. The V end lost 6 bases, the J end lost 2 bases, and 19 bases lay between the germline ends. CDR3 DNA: TGTGCCAGCAGGGGAGCGATATCCAGCTACAACACTGAAGCTTTCTTT. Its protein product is CASRGAISSYNTEAFF.

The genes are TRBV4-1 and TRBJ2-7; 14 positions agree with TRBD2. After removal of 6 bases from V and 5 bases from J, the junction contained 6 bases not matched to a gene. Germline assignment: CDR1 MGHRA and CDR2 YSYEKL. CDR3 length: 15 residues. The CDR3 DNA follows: TGCGCCAGCAGTGGACTAGCGGGGGGCCCGGACGAGCAGTACTTC. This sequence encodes CASSGLAGGPDEQYF.

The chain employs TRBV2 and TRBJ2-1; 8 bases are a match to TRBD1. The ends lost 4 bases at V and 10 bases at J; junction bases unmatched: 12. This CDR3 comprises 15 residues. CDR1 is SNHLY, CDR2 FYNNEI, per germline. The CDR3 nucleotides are TGTGCCAGCAGTGCCGGGCAGGGGGCTTGGAGAGAGCAGTTCTTC. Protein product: CASSAGQGAWREQFF. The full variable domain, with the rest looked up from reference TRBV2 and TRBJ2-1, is EPEVTQTPSHQVTQMGQEVILRCVPISNHLYFYWYRQILGQKVEFLVSFYNNEISEKSEIFDDQFSVERPDGSNFTLKIRSTKLEDSAMYFCASSAGQGAWREQFFGPGTRLTVL.

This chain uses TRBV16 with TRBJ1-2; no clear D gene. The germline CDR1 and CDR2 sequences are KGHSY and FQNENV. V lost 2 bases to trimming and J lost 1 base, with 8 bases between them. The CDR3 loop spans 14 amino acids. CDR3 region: CASSQNSVNYGYTF. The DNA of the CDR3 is TGTGCCAGCAGCCAAAATAGCGTTAACTATGGCTACACCTTC.

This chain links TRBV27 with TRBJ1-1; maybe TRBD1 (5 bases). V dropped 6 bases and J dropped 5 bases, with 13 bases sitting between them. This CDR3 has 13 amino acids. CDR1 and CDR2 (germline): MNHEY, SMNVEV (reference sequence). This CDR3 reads CASRGGSGTEAFF. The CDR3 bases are TGTGCCAGCAGGGGGGGAAGCGGGACTGAAGCTTTCTTT.

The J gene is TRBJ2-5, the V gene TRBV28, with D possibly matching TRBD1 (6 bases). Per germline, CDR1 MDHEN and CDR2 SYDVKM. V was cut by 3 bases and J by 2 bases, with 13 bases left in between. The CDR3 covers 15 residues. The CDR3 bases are TGTGCCAGCAGTTTCCCCTCGAGGGGGCAAGAGACCCAGTACTTC. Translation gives CASSFPSRGQETQYF.

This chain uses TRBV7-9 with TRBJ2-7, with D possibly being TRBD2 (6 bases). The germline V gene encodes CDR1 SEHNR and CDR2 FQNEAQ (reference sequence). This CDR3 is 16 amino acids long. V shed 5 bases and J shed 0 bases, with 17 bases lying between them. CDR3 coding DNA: TGTGCCAGCAGCCGTACTATAGCGGTAAGCTCCTACGAGCAGTACTTC. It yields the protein CASSRTIAVSSYEQYF.

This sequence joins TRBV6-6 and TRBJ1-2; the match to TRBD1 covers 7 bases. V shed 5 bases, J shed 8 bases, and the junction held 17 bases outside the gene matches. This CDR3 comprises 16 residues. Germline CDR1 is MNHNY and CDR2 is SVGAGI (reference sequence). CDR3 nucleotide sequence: TGTGCCAGCAGTAACCCCCGAGGGACAGCCCCAGGAGGCTACACCTTC. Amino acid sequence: CASSNPRGTAPGGYTF.

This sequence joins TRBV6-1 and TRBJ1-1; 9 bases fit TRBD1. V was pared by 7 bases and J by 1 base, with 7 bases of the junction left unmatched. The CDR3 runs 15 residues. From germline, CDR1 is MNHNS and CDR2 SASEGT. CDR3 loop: CASTPGQGRNTEAFF. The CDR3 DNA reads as TGTGCCAGCACACCGGGACAGGGACGGAACACTGAAGCTTTCTTT.

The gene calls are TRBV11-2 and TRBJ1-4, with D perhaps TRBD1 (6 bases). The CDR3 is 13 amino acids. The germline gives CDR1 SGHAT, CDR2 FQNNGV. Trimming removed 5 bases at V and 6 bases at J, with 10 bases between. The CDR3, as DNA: TGTGCCAGCAGCGTAAGGACAGATGAAAAACTGTTTTTT. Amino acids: CASSVRTDEKLFF.

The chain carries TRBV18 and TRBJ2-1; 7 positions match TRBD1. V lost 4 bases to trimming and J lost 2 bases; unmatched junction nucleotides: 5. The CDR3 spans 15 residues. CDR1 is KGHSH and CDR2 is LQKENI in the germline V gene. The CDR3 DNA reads TGTGCCAGCTCACACCAGGGGGAGCCCTACAATGAGCAGTTCTTC. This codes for CASSHQGEPYNEQFF.